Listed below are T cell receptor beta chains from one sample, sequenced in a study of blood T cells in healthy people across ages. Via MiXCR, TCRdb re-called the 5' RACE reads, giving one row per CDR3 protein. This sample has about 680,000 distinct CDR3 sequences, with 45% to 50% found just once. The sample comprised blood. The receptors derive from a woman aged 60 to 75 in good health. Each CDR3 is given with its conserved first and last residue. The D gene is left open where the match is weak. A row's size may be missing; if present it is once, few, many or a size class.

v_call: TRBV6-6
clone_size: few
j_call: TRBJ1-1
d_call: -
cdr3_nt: TGTGCCAGCAGTATGGGGACTGAAGCTTTCTTT
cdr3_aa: CASSMGTEAFF

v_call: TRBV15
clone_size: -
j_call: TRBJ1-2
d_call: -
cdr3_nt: TGTGCCGCCAGCAGAGAGAGCTATGGCTACACCTTC
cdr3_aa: CAASRESYGYTF

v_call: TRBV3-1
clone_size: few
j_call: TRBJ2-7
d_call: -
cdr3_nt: TGTGCCAGCAGCCAAGGAAGGTCGTCTGGTGAGCAGTACTTC
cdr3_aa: CASSQGRSSGEQYF

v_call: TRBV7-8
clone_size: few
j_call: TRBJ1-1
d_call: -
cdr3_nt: TGTGCCAGCAGCTTAGGGAGGGCCGAAAACACTGAAGCTTTCTTT
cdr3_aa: CASSLGRAENTEAFF

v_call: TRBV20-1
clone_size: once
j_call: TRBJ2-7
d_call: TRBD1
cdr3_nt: TGCAGTGCTGGCACAGGGGGCATCGACGAGCAGTACTTC
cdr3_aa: CSAGTGGIDEQYF

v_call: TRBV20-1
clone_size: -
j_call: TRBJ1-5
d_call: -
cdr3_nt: TGCAGTGCTCCCGACGGGGATCAGCCCCAGCATTTT
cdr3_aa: CSAPDGDQPQHF

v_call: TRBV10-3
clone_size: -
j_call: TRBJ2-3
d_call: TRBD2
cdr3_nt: TGTGCCACGAGCGGGAGGAACTCCCTAAGCACAGATACGCAGTATTTT
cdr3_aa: CATSGRNSLSTDTQYF

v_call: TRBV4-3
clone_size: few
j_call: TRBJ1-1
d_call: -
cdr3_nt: TGCGCCAGCAGCCAAGAAACCGGCCAGTATGAAGCTTTCTTT
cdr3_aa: CASSQETGQYEAFF

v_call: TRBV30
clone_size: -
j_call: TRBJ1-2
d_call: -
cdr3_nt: TGTGCCTGGAGTGTGGACCTATCTAACTATGGCTACACCTTC
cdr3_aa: CAWSVDLSNYGYTF

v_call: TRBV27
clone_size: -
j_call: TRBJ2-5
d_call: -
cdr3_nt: TGTGCCAGCAGTTTATACCCCGGGACGGCAGTACGAGAGACCCAGTACTTC
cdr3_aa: CASSLYPGTAVRETQYF

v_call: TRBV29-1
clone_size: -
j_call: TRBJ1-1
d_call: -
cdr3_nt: TGCAGCGTCGCAAGTCCATCCCTGCGGGCTTTCTTT
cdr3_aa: CSVASPSLRAFF

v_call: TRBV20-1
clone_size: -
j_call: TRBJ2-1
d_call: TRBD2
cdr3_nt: TGCAGTGCTAGAGCTAGCGGGGGCTCCTACAATGAGCAGTTCTTC
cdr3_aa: CSARASGGSYNEQFF

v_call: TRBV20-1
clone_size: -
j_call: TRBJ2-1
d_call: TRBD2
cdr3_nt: TGCAGTGCTAGAGCGTTGGAGCGGGGCTACAATGAGCAGTTCTTC
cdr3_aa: CSARALERGYNEQFF

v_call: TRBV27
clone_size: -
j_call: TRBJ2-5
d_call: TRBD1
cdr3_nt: TGTGCCAGCAGGACAGGGGGCTGGGAGCAGTACTTC
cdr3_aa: CASRTGGWEQYF

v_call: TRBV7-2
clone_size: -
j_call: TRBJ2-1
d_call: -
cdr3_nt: TGTGCCAGCAGCCAGGGACGATCGGGCTACAATGAGCAGTTCTTC
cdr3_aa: CASSQGRSGYNEQFF